The present T cell receptor (beta chain) was sequenced within a study of OX40 agonist ivuxolimab in advanced cancers. Findings and limits, study-wide: In a subset of nonresponders, normalized T-cell clonal expansion was also low. Clonal expansion was among the lowest in partial responders at 0.1-3.0 mg/kg, especially CD8+.

Autoimmune disease history or systemic immunosuppression meant exclusion. This clone appeared a few times. Its antigen is not identified. The CDR3 length is 15 residues. The ends lost 5 bases at V and 2 bases at J; junction bases unmatched: 3. CDR1 and CDR2 (germline): PRHDT, FYEKMQ (reference sequence). This table comes from immunoSEQ multiplex PCR, and its TCRdb copy is limited to in-frame clones, with some not included. The profile shows about 43,000 clones, around 86% of them singletons. The V and J genes are TRBV13 and TRBJ2-5; 12 nucleotides line up with TRBD2. The TCR was taken from an adult with an advanced solid tumor such as melanoma, head and neck, liver or kidney cancer. The sample consisted of CD4+ or CD8+ T cells sorted from blood, taken in a trial of the OX40 agonist ivuxolimab. CDR3 DNA: TGTGCCAGCAGCCCTGGGACTAGCGGGCAAGAGACCCAGTACTTC. This sequence encodes CASSPGTSGQETQYF.